This T cell receptor beta chain was documented in a study of T cells in localized non-small cell lung cancer. Regarding the study as a whole: Patients showing higher blood T cell density tended to see longer overall survival. Uninvolved nearby lung showed the greatest T cell clonality, exceeding that found in tumor. The appearance of a median about 60 of the top 100 tumor clones was seen in adjacent lung.

The CDR3 runs 16 residues. V was shortened by 6 bases and J by 8 bases, with 25 bases between the two germline ends. CDR1 is LNHDA and CDR2 is SQIVND in the germline V gene (reference sequence). Clones were sequenced by immunoSEQ multiplex PCR, and TCRdb holds only the in-frame ones, with some missing. This sample has about 79,000 clones, with roughly 81% found just once. This clone occurred a few times. Its target is not known. This sequence joins TRBV19 and TRBJ1-2, with D uncertain. The clonotype was recovered from a female donor at least 60 years old with stage I lung adenocarcinoma. This specimen consisted of peripheral blood, obtained before any cancer treatment. This CDR3 reads CASRPESIAVYGGYTF. CDR3 bases: TGTGCCAGTAGACCGGAGAGTATTGCGGTTTATGGAGGCTACACCTTC.